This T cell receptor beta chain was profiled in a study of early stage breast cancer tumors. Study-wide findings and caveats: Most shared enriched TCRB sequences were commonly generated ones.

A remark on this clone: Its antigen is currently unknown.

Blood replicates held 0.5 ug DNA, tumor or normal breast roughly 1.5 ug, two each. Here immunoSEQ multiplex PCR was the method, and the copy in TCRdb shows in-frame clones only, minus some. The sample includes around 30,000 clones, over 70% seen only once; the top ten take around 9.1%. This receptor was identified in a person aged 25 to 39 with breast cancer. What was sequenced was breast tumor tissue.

DNA for the CDR3: TGTGCCAGCAGCTTGTTTGGGGCGGGAAACACTGAAGCTTTCTTT. It encodes CASSLFGAGNTEAFF. The chain carries TRBV5-4 and TRBJ1-1; perhaps TRBD1 as D (5 bases). This CDR3 comprises 15 residues. Germline assignment: CDR1 SGHNT and CDR2 YYREEE (reference sequence). Trimming removed 1 base from V and 2 bases from J, with 12 bases in between.